Each of the 18 T cell receptor beta chains below was sequenced from the same sample in a study of technical replicates of blood from a few donors. Generated by immunoSEQ multiplex PCR, the TCRdb table keeps only in-frame clones and is missing some. Counted here are tens of thousands of clones, roughly 98% occurring once; the ten biggest clones make up approximately 0.14%. Sequenced material: T cells isolated from PBMCs. Source of these receptors: a human donor in good health.

The chain uses TRBV30 and TRBJ1-5, with 8 bases fitting TRBD1. V shed 0 bases and J 5 bases; nucleotides not matched to a gene: 3. Germline V gene sequence: CDR1 GTSNPN, CDR2 SVGIG (reference sequence). The CDR3 loop spans 14 amino acids. The CDR3 loop reads CAWSVSGGYQPQHF. CDR3 nucleotide sequence: TGTGCCTGGAGTGTGTCAGGGGGCTATCAGCCCCAGCATTTT.

This chain joins TRBV7-9 and TRBJ2-7; D ambiguous. Germline CDR1 and CDR2: SEHNR and FQNEAQ (reference sequence). V was clipped by 5 bases and J by 4 bases, with 15 bases between them. The CDR3 totals 14 residues. CDR3 sequence reads: CASSPVAATYEQYF. The CDR3, as DNA: TGTGCCAGCAGCCCTGTCGCGGCGACTTACGAGCAGTACTTC.

Concerning this clone itself: Other DNA sequences within the sample encode an identical CDR3. The chain is built from TRBV30 and TRBJ1-5; TRBD1 matches 10 bases. This CDR3 region has 14 residues. Germline values: CDR1 GTSNPN, CDR2 SVGIG (reference sequence). V gave up 0 bases and J gave up 6 bases; unmatched junction bases: 2. CDR3 DNA: TGTGCCTGGAGTGTCGGACAGGGGGGTCAGCCCCAGCATTTT. Translated: CAWSVGQGGQPQHF.

The count of this clone is one. This sequence joins TRBV21-1 and TRBJ2-1; the D segment call TRBD1 is taken from the table without a DNA check. TRBV21-1 is recorded as a pseudogene. The CDR3 sequence is 18 residues long. CDR3 protein: CASSKASEGQATYNEQFF. DNA of the CDR3: TGTGCCAGCAGCAAAGCATCAGAAGGACAGGCGACCTACAATGAGCAGTTCTTC.

The CDR3 sequence is CASRQQGGINTEAFF. CDR3 in DNA: TGTGCCAGCCGTCAACAGGGGGGTATAAACACTGAAGCTTTCTTT. V and J are TRBV5-4 and TRBJ1-1; 8 positions match TRBD1. The CDR3 contains 15 residues. Germline CDR1 SGHNT, CDR2 YYREEE (reference sequence). The ends lost 7 bases at V and 2 bases at J; junction bases unmatched: 10.

The chain couples TRBV5-4 to TRBJ1-1; 10 bases align to TRBD1. Trimming cost V 5 bases and J 2 bases; bases outside gene matches: 6. CDR1 is SGHNT, CDR2 YYREEE, per germline (reference sequence). The CDR3 has 15 amino acids. CDR3 loop: CASRKDRGSNTEAFF. CDR3 bases: TGTGCCAGCAGGAAGGACAGGGGGAGTAACACTGAAGCTTTCTTT.

The chain uses TRBV7-2 and TRBJ2-3, with 8 bases identical to TRBD2. The CDR3 covers 16 residues. Germline CDR1 SGHTA, CDR2 FQGNSA. V lost 8 bases, J lost 6 bases, and 16 bases stayed unmatched. In DNA form, the CDR3 reads TGTGCCAGCGGTATAGCGGGGAGGGTATTGGGGGATACGCAGTATTTT. This translates into CASGIAGRVLGDTQYF.

V gene TRBV9 combines with J gene TRBJ1-1; weak D call: TRBD1 (6 bases). Germline CDR1 reads SGDLS; CDR2 reads YYNGEE. The CDR3 has 13 amino acids. V was shortened by 7 bases and J by 6 bases, with 16 bases between the two germline ends. The CDR3 nucleotides are TGTGCCAGCCAAGGGGGGGATGACCCTGAAGCTTTCTTT. Encoded protein: CASQGGDDPEAFF.

The chain recombines TRBV7-8 with TRBJ1-5, with 12 bases aligning to TRBD1. This CDR3 has 18 residues. Trimming took 5 bases from V and 0 from J; bases not matched to a gene: 8. CDR1 and CDR2 from the germline V gene are SGHVS and FQNEAQ. The CDR3 spells CASSPGTGGPYSNQPQHF. The DNA of the CDR3 is TGTGCCAGCAGCCCGGGGACAGGGGGCCCTTATAGCAATCAGCCCCAGCATTTT.

Only one count was recorded for this clone. The J gene is TRBJ1-2, the V gene TRBV5-1; TRBD1 might be the D (5 bases). CDR3 length: 15 residues. The germline V gene encodes CDR1 SGHRS and CDR2 YFSETQ. Trimming took 4 bases from V and 4 from J, leaving 17 bases between them. The CDR3 DNA is TGCGCCAGCAGCCCGCCGCGGGGTAGGGGCTATGGCTACACCTTC. Translation: CASSPPRGRGYGYTF.

The rearrangement uses TRBV10-3 and TRBJ2-7; the D is unclear. The V end was cut by 3 bases, the J end by 0 bases, with 18 bases between. The CDR3 contains 17 residues. Germline V lookup: CDR1 ENHRY, CDR2 SYGVKD. The CDR3 protein is CAISDPLLIQISYEQYF. CDR3 in DNA: TGTGCCATCAGTGATCCCCTCCTCATCCAGATCTCCTACGAGCAGTACTTC.

CDR3 in DNA: TGTGCCATCAGCCCAGAACCCCATGAAAAACTGTTTTTT. Its translation is CAISPEPHEKLFF. The V and J genes are TRBV10-3 and TRBJ1-4; D gene uncertain. Germline V gene data show CDR1 as ENHRY and CDR2 as SYGVKD. The ends were cut back, 6 bases at V and 6 bases at J, with 11 bases in the middle. This CDR3 region has 13 residues.

The chain is built from TRBV28 and TRBJ2-1; 8 nucleotides line up with TRBD2. J lost 0 bases, V lost 4 bases, and 11 bases had no gene match. Per the germline V gene, CDR1 is MDHEN and CDR2 is SYDVKM. The CDR3 is 18 amino acids. In nucleotides, the CDR3 is TGTGCCAGCAGTTGGGGCTTAAAGAGCGGGAGCTCCTACAATGAGCAGTTCTTC. Translating it yields CASSWGLKSGSSYNEQFF.

The chain links TRBV5-4 to TRBJ2-7; 9 nucleotides line up with TRBD2. This CDR3 region has 17 residues. The germline V gene encodes CDR1 SGHNT and CDR2 YYREEE (reference sequence). V shed 1 base and J 2 bases; nucleotides not matched to a gene: 10. The CDR3 reads CASSLNAGGGGAYEQYF. CDR3 nucleotide sequence: TGTGCCAGCAGCTTGAATGCTGGCGGGGGGGGTGCCTACGAGCAGTACTTC. Full variable domain (remainder filled in from reference TRBV5-4 and TRBJ2-7): ETGVTQSPTHLIKTRGQQVTLRCSSQSGHNTVSWYQQALGQGPQFIFQYYREEENGRGNFPPRFSGLQFPNYSSELNVNALELDDSALYLCASSLNAGGGGAYEQYFGPGTRLTVT.

This clone has just one count. V usage is TRBV30 and J usage is TRBJ2-7; TRBD1 is a possible D gene (6 bases). The CDR3 consists of 16 residues. Germline-derived CDR1 and CDR2 are GTSNPN and SVGIG (reference sequence). Trimming cost V 2 bases and J 0 bases, with 17 bases left between them. Written as DNA, the CDR3 is TGTGCCTGGAGTCCAACTAGGGGGACACACTCCTACGAGCAGTACTTC. Protein sequence: CAWSPTRGTHSYEQYF.

This rearrangement joins TRBV30 to TRBJ1-2, with D possibly being TRBD1 (6 bases). The germline V gene encodes CDR1 GTSNPN and CDR2 SVGIG (reference sequence). CDR3 length equals 14 residues. V gave up 0 bases and J gave up 6 bases, with 14 bases separating them. The CDR3 is CAWSVQGLIHGYTF. The CDR3 DNA follows: TGTGCCTGGAGTGTACAGGGATTGATACATGGCTACACCTTC.

As concerns this clone: The germline gene is not matched at one end of the junction; a read error may be the cause. The chain couples TRBV30 to TRBJ2-7; 10 positions match TRBD1. In germline, CDR1 is GTSNPN, CDR2 SVGIG (reference sequence). The CDR3 spans 13 residues. CDR3 sequence reads: CAWSRKGTGEPIF. The CDR3 DNA sequence: TGTGCCTGGAGTAGGAAAGGGACAGGGGAACCGATCTTC.

The sample holds one count of this clone. The J gene is TRBJ2-1, the V gene TRBV6-1; 13 bases agree with TRBD2. Germline-derived CDR1 and CDR2 are MNHNS and SASEGT. V dropped 4 bases and J dropped 4; count of bases not matched to a gene: 4. The CDR3 totals 16 residues. CDR3: CASSGQLAGGYNEQFF. In nucleotides, the CDR3 is TGTGCCAGCAGTGGTCAACTAGCGGGAGGGTACAATGAGCAGTTCTTC.